Below, 9 T cell receptor beta chains from the same sample are listed, as sequenced in a study of cytomegalovirus exposure and HLA in healthy donors. Use of 60 Vbeta and 13 Jbeta primers characterized the PCR. TCRdb's copy holds only in-frame clones and misses some; the assay was immunoSEQ multiplex PCR. Of approximately 140,000 clones listed, around 80% are singletons. Sample: PBMCs. The origin of the receptors is a man aged 50 to 59 in good health and CMV-seronegative.

This clone was picked up a small number of times. This chain links TRBV18 with TRBJ2-5, with unresolved D. The DNA end is a closer match to TRBJ2-7, so the J assignment may be wrong. The germline CDR1 and CDR2 sequences are KGHSH and LQKENI. CDR3 length equals 12 residues. The CDR3 sequence is CASSPLGDEQYF. CDR3 nucleotides: TGTGCCAGCTCACCCCTAGGTGACGAGCAGTACTTC.

The table lists this clone with a few counts. V and J are TRBV21-1 and TRBJ1-1. TRBV21-1 is flagged as a pseudogene. The CDR3 has 14 amino acids. The CDR3 protein is CASLSGEGTSAAFF. CDR3 in DNA: TGTGCCAGCTTATCCGGGGAGGGGACATCAGCAGCTTTCTTT.

The chain employs TRBV4-3 and TRBJ1-1, with 11 nucleotides matching TRBD1. From germline, CDR1 is LGHNA and CDR2 YSLEER. This CDR3 is built from 15 residues. V lost 5 bases to trimming and J lost 4 bases; unmatched junction nucleotides: 6. The CDR3: CASSAGQGARTEAFF. The CDR3 DNA reads TGCGCCAGCAGCGCCGGACAGGGGGCGCGCACTGAAGCTTTCTTT.

The chain recombines TRBV29-1 with TRBJ1-6; no definite D call. The CDR3 has 15 amino acids. Trimming stripped 7 bases from V and 7 bases from J, with 20 bases between. In germline, CDR1 is SQVTM, CDR2 ANQGSEA. The CDR3 DNA reads as TGCAGCGGGCGGAGGGAAACCCTCAAAAATTCACCCCTCCACTTT. It yields the protein CSGRRETLKNSPLHF.

In its sample, this clone was seen once. The chain combines TRBV7-2 with TRBJ2-7; possible D gene TRBD2, 6 bases. Trimming cost V 5 bases and J 4 bases, with 18 bases left between them. CDR3 length: 15 amino acids. CDR1 and CDR2 (germline): SGHTA, FQGNSA. CDR3 DNA: TGTGCCAGCAGCCCACCCGGGACTCTTAGATACGAGCAGTACTTC. Its protein is CASSPPGTLRYEQYF.

The rearrangement joins TRBV4-1 to TRBJ2-1; 9 nucleotides line up with TRBD2. This CDR3 spans 15 amino acids. Germline lookup yields CDR1 MGHRA and CDR2 YSYEKL. V trimming: 3 bases; J trimming: 7 bases; junction bases outside the gene matches: 7. Here the CDR3 reads CASSQVAGARNEQFF. The CDR3 coding sequence is TGCGCCAGCAGCCAGGTAGCGGGGGCCCGGAATGAGCAGTTCTTC.

The count of this clone is one. The genes are TRBV30 and TRBJ2-3; 8 nucleotides align to TRBD1. Trimming removed 0 bases from V and 0 bases from J; junction bases left unmatched: 8. This CDR3 has 17 amino acids. The germline gives CDR1 GTSNPN, CDR2 SVGIG (reference sequence). The CDR3 nucleotides read TGTGCCTGGAGTGTAGGAGGGACAGGCAGTAGCACAGATACGCAGTATTTT. Protein sequence: CAWSVGGTGSSTDTQYF.

This clone appeared once. The chain carries TRBV5-4 and TRBJ2-2, with 8 bases identical to TRBD1. Germline CDR1 SGHNT, CDR2 YYREEE (reference sequence). The ends lost 4 bases at V and 1 base at J; junction bases unmatched: 6. The CDR3 extends over 16 amino acids. In DNA, the CDR3 is TGTGCCAGCAGCGCATTGGGGACAGGGAACACCGGGGAGCTGTTTTTT. Amino acid sequence: CASSALGTGNTGELFF. Variable domain in full (rest from reference TRBV5-4 and TRBJ2-2): ETGVTQSPTHLIKTRGQQVTLRCSSQSGHNTVSWYQQALGQGPQFIFQYYREEENGRGNFPPRFSGLQFPNYSSELNVNALELDDSALYLCASSALGTGNTGELFFGEGSRLTVL.

The chain links TRBV6-6 to TRBJ1-3; D gene ambiguous. The V gene's germline CDR1 is MNHNY and CDR2 SVGAGI (reference sequence). The V end lost 5 bases, the J end lost 2 bases, and 7 bases lay between the germline ends. The CDR3 contains 13 residues. CDR3 in amino acids: CASSTEPGNTIYF. The DNA of the CDR3 is TGTGCCAGCAGTACAGAACCTGGAAACACCATATATTTT.